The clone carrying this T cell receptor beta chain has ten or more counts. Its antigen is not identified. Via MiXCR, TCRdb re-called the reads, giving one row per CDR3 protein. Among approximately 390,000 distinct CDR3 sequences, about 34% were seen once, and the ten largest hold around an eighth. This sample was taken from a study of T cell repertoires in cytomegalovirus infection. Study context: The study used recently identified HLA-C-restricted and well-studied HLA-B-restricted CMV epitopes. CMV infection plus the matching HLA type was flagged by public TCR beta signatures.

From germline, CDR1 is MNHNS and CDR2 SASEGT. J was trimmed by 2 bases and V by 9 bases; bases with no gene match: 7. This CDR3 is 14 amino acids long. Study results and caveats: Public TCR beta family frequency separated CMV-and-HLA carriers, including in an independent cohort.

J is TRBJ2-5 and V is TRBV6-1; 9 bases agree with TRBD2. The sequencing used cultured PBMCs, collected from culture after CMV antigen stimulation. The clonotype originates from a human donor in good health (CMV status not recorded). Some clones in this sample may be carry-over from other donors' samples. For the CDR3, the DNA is TGTGCCAGTCCAAGCGGGAGGCCACAAGAGACCCAGTACTTC. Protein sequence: CASPSGRPQETQYF.